This T cell receptor beta chain comes out of a study of breast tumors, draining lymph nodes, adjacent tissues. TCRdb called the multiplex PCR reads again in MiXCR, with one record for every CDR3 protein. Found here are roughly 32,000 distinct CDR3 sequences, 36% of them singletons; the top ten hold roughly a tenth. Ten or more counts support this clonotype. After removal of 7 bases from V and 5 bases from J, the junction contained 11 bases not matched to a gene. The germline CDR1 and CDR2 sequences are SGHAT and FQNNGV. This CDR3 has 14 residues. The rearrangement links TRBV11-2 to TRBJ2-7; 7 nucleotides line up with TRBD1. The TCR sequence derives from a female donor with breast cancer. Some clones in this sample may be carry-over from other donors' samples. The sequencing input was breast tumor tissue. The CDR3 nucleotides are TGTGCCAGCAAATCCGACAGGGACGGCGACGAGCAGTACTTC. Amino acids: CASKSDRDGDEQYF.